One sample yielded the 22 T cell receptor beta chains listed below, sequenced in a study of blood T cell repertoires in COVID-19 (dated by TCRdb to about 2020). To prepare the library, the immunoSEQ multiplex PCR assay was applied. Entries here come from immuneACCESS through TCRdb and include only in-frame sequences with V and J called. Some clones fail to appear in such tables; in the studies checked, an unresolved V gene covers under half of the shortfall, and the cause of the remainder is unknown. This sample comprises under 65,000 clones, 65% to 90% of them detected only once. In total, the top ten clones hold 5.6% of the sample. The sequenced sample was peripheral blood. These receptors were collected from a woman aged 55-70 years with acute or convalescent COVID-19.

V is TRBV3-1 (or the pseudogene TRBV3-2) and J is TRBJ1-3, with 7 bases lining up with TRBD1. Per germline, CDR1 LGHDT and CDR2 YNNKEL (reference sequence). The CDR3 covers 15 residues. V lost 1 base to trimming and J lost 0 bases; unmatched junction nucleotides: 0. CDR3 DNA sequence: TGTGCCAGCAGCCAAGGGGACAGCTCTGGAAACACCATATATTTT. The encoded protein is CASSQGDSSGNTIYF.

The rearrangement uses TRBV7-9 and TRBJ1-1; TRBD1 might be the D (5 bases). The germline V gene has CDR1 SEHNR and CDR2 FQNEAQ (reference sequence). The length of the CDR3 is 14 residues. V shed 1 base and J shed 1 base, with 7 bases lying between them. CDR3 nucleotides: TGTGCCAGCAGCTTAGGCCAGGGGAACACTGAAGCTTTCTTT. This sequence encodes CASSLGQGNTEAFF.

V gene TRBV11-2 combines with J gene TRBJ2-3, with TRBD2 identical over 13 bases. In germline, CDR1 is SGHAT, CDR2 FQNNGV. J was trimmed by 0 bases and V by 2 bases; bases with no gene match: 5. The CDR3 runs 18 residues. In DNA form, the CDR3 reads TGTGCCAGCAGCTTAAGACTAGCGGGGGGCCTGAGCACAGATACGCAGTATTTT. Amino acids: CASSLRLAGGLSTDTQYF.

For the CDR3, the DNA is TGTGCCAGCTCACCACCGGGACAGGGGACCGATTCACCCCTCCACTTT. This gives the protein CASSPPGQGTDSPLHF. The chain carries TRBV18 and TRBJ1-6; TRBD1 aligns across 10 bases. The germline V gene has CDR1 KGHSH and CDR2 LQKENI. V lost 0 bases to trimming and J lost 8 bases; unmatched junction nucleotides: 4. CDR3 size: 16 residues.

The CDR3 DNA sequence: TGTGCCAGTAGTAAAGGGGGGGGACACCAACCTTCGGAGCAGTACTTC. This gives the protein CASSKGGGHQPSEQYF. The V call is TRBV19, the J call TRBJ2-7, with D possibly TRBD2 on 7 matching bases. This CDR3 spans 16 amino acids. CDR1 is LNHDA and CDR2 is SQIVND in the germline V gene (reference sequence). Deletions cut 4 bases from V and 7 bases from J, with 23 bases between.

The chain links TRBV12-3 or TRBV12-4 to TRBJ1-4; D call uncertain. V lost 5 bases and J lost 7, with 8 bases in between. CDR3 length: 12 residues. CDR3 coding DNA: TGTGCCAGCAGTGAGTACCTTGAAAAACTGTTTTTT. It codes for CASSEYLEKLFF.

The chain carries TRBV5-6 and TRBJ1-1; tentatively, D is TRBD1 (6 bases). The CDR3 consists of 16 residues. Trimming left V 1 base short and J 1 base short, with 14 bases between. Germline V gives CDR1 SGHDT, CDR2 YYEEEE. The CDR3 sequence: CASSLNTGIGNTEAFF. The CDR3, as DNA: TGTGCCAGCAGCTTGAATACAGGGATCGGGAACACTGAAGCTTTCTTT.

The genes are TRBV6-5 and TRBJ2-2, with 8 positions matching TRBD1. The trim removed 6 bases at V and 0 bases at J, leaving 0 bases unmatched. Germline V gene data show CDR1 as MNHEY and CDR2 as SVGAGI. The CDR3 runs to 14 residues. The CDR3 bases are TGTGCCAGCAGACAGGGGGCGAACACCGGGGAGCTGTTTTTT. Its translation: CASRQGANTGELFF.

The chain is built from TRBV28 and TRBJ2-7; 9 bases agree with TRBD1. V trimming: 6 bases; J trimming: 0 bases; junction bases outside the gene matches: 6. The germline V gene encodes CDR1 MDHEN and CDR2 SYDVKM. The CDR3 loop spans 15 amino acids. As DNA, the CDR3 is TGTGCCAGCAGGCCTCACAGGGGGCTCTCCTACGAGCAGTACTTC. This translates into CASRPHRGLSYEQYF.

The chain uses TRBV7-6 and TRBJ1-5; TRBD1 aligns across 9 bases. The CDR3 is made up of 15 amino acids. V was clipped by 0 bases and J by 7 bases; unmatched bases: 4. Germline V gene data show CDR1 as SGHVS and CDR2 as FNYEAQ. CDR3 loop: CASSLAKGTGQPQHF. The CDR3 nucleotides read TGTGCCAGCAGCTTAGCGAAAGGGACAGGGCAGCCCCAGCATTTT. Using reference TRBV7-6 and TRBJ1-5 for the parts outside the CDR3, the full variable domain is GAGVSQSPRYKVTKRGQDVALRCDPISGHVSLYWYRQALGQGPEFLTYFNYEAQQDKSGLPNDRFSAERPEGSISTLTIQRTEQRDSAMYRCASSLAKGTGQPQHFGDGTRLSIL.

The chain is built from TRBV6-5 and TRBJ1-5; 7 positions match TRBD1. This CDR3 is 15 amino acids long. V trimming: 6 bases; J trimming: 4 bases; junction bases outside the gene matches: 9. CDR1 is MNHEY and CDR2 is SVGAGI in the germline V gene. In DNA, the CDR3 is TGTGCCAGCAGCGAGGGGCAGGGACAGAATCAGCCCCAGCATTTT. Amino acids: CASSEGQGQNQPQHF.

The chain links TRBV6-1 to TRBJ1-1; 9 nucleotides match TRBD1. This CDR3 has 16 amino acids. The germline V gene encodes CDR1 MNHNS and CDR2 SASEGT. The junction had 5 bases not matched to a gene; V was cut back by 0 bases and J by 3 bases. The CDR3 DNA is TGTGCCAGCAGTGAAGCATTAAGACAGGGGGACACTGAAGCTTTCTTT. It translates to CASSEALRQGDTEAFF.

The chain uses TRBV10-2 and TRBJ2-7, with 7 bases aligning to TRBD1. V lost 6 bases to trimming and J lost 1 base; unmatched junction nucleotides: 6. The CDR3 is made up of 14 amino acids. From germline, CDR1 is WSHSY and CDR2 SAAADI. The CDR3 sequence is CASRDLTGSYEQYF. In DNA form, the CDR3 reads TGCGCCAGCAGGGACCTGACAGGGTCCTACGAGCAGTACTTC.

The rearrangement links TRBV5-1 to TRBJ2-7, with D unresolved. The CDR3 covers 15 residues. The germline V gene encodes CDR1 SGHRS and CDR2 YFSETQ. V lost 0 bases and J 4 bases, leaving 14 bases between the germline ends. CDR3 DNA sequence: TGCGCCAGCAGCTTGGCCGGTCAGCGCGGTTACGAGCAGTACTTC. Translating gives CASSLAGQRGYEQYF.

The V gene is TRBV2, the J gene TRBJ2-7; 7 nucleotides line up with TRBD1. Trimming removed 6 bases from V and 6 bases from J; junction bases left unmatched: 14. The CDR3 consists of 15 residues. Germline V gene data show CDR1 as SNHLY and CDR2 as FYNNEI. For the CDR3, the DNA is TGTGCCAGCAGCTCAGGGGGAAGGGCGGGTGCCGAGCAGTACTTC. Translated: CASSSGGRAGAEQYF.

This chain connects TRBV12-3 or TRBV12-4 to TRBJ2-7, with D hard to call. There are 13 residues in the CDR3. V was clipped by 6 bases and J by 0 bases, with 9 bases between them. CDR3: CASRDRSSYEQYF. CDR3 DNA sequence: TGTGCCAGCAGGGATCGGAGCTCCTACGAGCAGTACTTC.

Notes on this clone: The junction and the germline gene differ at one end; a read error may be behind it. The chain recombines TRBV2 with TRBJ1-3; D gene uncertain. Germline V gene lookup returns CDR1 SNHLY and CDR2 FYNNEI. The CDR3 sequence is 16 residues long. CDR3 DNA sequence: TGTGCCAGCAGGGAAGTGACAACTTACTCTGGAAACACCATATATTTT. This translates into CASREVTTYSGNTIYF.

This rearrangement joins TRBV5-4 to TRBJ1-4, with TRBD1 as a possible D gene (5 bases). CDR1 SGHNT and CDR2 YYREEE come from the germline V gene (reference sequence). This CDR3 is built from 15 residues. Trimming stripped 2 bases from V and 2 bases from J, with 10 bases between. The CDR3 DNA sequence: TGTGCCAGCAGCTTCGATTCAGGGACTAATGAAAAACTGTTTTTT. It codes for CASSFDSGTNEKLFF.

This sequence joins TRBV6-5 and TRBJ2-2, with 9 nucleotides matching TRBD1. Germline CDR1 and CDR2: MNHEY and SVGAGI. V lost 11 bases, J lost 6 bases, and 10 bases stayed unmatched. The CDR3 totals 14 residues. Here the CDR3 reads CAGHRDRASGELFF. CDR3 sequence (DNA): TGTGCCGGTCACCGGGACAGGGCGTCCGGGGAGCTGTTTTTT.

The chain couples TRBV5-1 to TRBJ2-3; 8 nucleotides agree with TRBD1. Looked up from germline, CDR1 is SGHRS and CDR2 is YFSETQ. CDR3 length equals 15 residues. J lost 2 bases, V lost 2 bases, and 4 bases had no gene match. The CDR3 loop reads CASSLRTGPTDTQYF. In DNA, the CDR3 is TGCGCCAGCAGCTTAAGGACAGGGCCCACAGATACGCAGTATTTT.

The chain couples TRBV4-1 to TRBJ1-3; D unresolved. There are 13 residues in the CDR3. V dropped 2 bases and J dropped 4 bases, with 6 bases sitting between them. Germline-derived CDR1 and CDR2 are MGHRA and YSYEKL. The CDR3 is CASSQPQGNTIYF. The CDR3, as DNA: TGCGCCAGCAGCCAACCCCAAGGAAACACCATATATTTT.

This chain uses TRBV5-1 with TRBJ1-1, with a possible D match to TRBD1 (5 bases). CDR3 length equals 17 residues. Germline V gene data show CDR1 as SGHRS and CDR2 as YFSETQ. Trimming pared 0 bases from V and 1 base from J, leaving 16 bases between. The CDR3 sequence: CASSLVSFVGQNTEAFF. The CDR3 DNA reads TGCGCCAGCAGCTTGGTTAGCTTCGTTGGACAGAACACTGAAGCTTTCTTT.